This is a list of T cell receptor beta chains from one sample in a study of OX40 agonist ivuxolimab in advanced cancers. Generated by immunoSEQ multiplex PCR, the TCRdb table keeps only in-frame clones and is missing some. The sample lists around 66,000 clones, roughly nine tenths occurring once. The input for sequencing was CD4+ or CD8+ T cells sorted from blood, taken in a trial of the OX40 agonist ivuxolimab. Receptors were obtained from an adult with an advanced solid tumor such as melanoma, head and neck, liver or kidney cancer. Each CDR3 is given with its conserved first and last residue. Each record gives: CDR3 DNA, CDR3 protein, J gene, clone size, V gene, D gene. A D gene is named only where the DNA matches it firmly. Not all rows give a size; the values are once, few, many and, for expanded clones, a class.

TGCAGCGTTGTGGTAGCGGGGGGGTCTGGGGCCAACGTCCTGACTTTC CSVVVAGGSGANVLTF TRBJ2-6 . TRBV29-1 TRBD2
TGCGCCAGCAGCCAACGACTAGCGGGCTCCTACAATGAGCAGTTCTTC CASSQRLAGSYNEQFF TRBJ2-1 . TRBV4-1 TRBD2
TGTGCCAGCAGCTTACAACAGATGAACACTGAAGCTTTCTTT CASSLQQMNTEAFF TRBJ1-1 . TRBV7-9 .
TGTGCCAGCAGTTATCCTCGGGGCGAGCAGTACTTC CASSYPRGEQYF TRBJ2-7 . TRBV6-6 .
TGTGCCATCAGTGTCGGGCAGCCAAATGAAAAACTGTTTTTT CAISVGQPNEKLFF TRBJ1-4 once TRBV10-3 .
TGTGCCAGCAGCTTAGCGGTTGGGCAGTGGGGCTACGCTGAAGCTTTCTTT CASSLAVGQWGYAEAFF TRBJ1-1 . TRBV11-1 .
TGCGCCAGCAGCCCTGACGGGGATGTCAAAAACATTCAGTACTTC CASSPDGDVKNIQYF TRBJ2-4 few TRBV5-1 .
TGTGCCAGCAGCCAAGAGCTACACTCTGGGGCCAACGTCCTGACTTTC CASSQELHSGANVLTF TRBJ2-6 . TRBV4-2 .
TGTGCCAGCAGTTACGGGACAGCCTTTGAAGCTTTCTTT CASSYGTAFEAFF TRBJ1-1 . TRBV6-5 TRBD1
TGTGCCAGCAGGATGGGACAGGGCCACTACGAGCAGTACTTC CASRMGQGHYEQYF TRBJ2-7 . TRBV6-1 TRBD1
TGTGCCAGCAGCTTGTTGAGCGGGGTGTTAACAGATACGCAGTATTTT CASSLLSGVLTDTQYF TRBJ2-3 . TRBV5-4 TRBD2
TGCGCCAGCAGTTTTGGTGGGCACAATGAGCAGTTCTTC CASSFGGHNEQFF TRBJ2-1 . TRBV5-1 .
TGTGCCAGCAGCTTAGATGGTCACGAGCAGTACTTC CASSLDGHEQYF TRBJ2-7 . TRBV7-9 .
TGTGCCAGCAGCCCGGTGGGGGGGAATCAGCCCCAGCATTTT CASSPVGGNQPQHF TRBJ1-5 . TRBV6-1 .
TGTGCCAGCAGTTCGGTGGTCCGGGCTGGGGCCAACGTCCTGACTTTC CASSSVVRAGANVLTF TRBJ2-6 . TRBV5-5 .
TGTGCCAGCAGTTACGTGGGGGGATTAGGTGAGCAGTTCTTC CASSYVGGLGEQFF TRBJ2-1 . TRBV6-5 .
TGTGCCAGCAGCCGTCTTAGGGATCAAGGATGGAGGGAGACCCAGTACTTC CASSRLRDQGWRETQYF TRBJ2-5 . TRBV7-2 .
TGTGCCAGCAGTTCAAGGGGCGACGAGCAGTACTTC CASSSRGDEQYF TRBJ2-7 . TRBV6-5 .
TGTGCCAGCAGTTACGGGACAGGGGGTGGCTATGGCTACACCTTC CASSYGTGGGYGYTF TRBJ1-2 once TRBV6-5 TRBD1
TGCGCCAGCGGCCTGGGGGACAGCACCTACGAGCAGTACTTC CASGLGDSTYEQYF TRBJ2-7 . TRBV5-1 TRBD1
TGTGCCAGTAGTCCAGGGCGACAGGGACTTTCCTACGAGCAGTACTTC CASSPGRQGLSYEQYF TRBJ2-7 . TRBV19 .
TGTGCCAGCAGCTTAAAGGGTTGGAACACTGAAGCTTTCTTT CASSLKGWNTEAFF TRBJ1-1 . TRBV7-9 .
TGTGCCAGCAGCCCCATGGGGGGATTGAATGAGCAGTTCTTC CASSPMGGLNEQFF TRBJ2-1 . TRBV7-9 .
TGTGCCAGCAGCTTAGCAGGGTCCTACGAGCAGTACTTC CASSLAGSYEQYF TRBJ2-7 once TRBV7-9 .
TGTGCCAGCAGCTTGGCCGTCGGTTTCGACAGGGAGTTTGGCTACACCTTC CASSLAVGFDREFGYTF TRBJ1-2 . TRBV5-8 TRBD1
TGCGCCAGCAGATCTCGACGGACGTTCGACGAGCAGTACTTC CASRSRRTFDEQYF TRBJ2-7 . TRBV5-1 .
TGTGCCAGTAGTATCCACCCCGGTAGCTTTGGATATAATTCACCCCTCCACTTT CASSIHPGSFGYNSPLHF TRBJ1-6 . TRBV19 .
TGTGCCAGCAGTTTCGGTAGCTCTGGAAACACCATATATTTT CASSFGSSGNTIYF TRBJ1-3 . TRBV27 .
TGTGCCAGCAGCCAAGGTGGAGGGGAGGCTTTCCGCGAGGGTTCACCCCTCCACTTT CASSQGGGEAFREGSPLHF TRBJ1-6 . TRBV4-2 .
TGTGCCAGCAGCCTTGGGAACGAGCAGTACTTC CASSLGNEQYF TRBJ2-7 . TRBV27 .
TGTGCCAGCAGCTTGTTGAGCGACGAGACCCAGTACTTC CASSLLSDETQYF TRBJ2-5 . TRBV5-4 .
TGTGCCAGCAGTGGGCTAGCGGGGGGTTCCTACGAGCAGTACTTC CASSGLAGGSYEQYF TRBJ2-7 . TRBV6-1 TRBD2
TGCGCCAGCAGCCACGTAAGGGACGGCCAAGAGACCCAGTACTTC CASSHVRDGQETQYF TRBJ2-5 . TRBV4-1 .
TGTGCCAGCAGCTTGCCCCGGACAGGAAATCAGCCCCAGCATTTT CASSLPRTGNQPQHF TRBJ1-5 . TRBV5-8 TRBD1
TGCAGCGTGTCGGCGCCGGGACTAGCAATTAGCACAGATACGCAGTATTTT CSVSAPGLAISTDTQYF TRBJ2-3 once TRBV29-1 TRBD2
TGTGCCAGCAGCTTAGAGGCTAGCGGGGGGTTTGTAGATACGCAGTATTTT CASSLEASGGFVDTQYF TRBJ2-3 . TRBV7-6 TRBD2
TGTGCCAGCAGCTTCCGAGGGCCCTACAATGAGCAGTTCTTC CASSFRGPYNEQFF TRBJ2-1 . TRBV5-6 .
TGCAGCGTTGAAGGGGGTGTGGATGGCTACACCTTC CSVEGGVDGYTF TRBJ1-2 . TRBV29-1 .
TGTGCCAGCAGTAATGGGGGCTACACCTTC CASSNGGYTF TRBJ1-2 . TRBV25-1 .
TGTGCCAGCAGTTACGCTGACAAGGAGGAGTTCTTC CASSYADKEEFF TRBJ2-1 . TRBV6-5 .